Shown below are 21 T cell receptor beta chains from a single sample sequenced in a study of blood T cell repertoires in COVID-19. The data were produced by immunoSEQ multiplex PCR, yet TCRdb's version contains in-frame clones alone and is incomplete. The sample holds 170,000 or so clones, roughly four fifths seen once. The sample consisted of peripheral blood. These receptors were obtained from a woman in her 70s with COVID-19, enrolled during active disease.

This chain joins TRBV18 and TRBJ1-2; D perhaps matches TRBD1 (6 bases). This CDR3 spans 13 amino acids. V lost 3 bases and J lost 6, with 11 bases in between. Germline CDR1 is KGHSH and CDR2 is LQKENI. CDR3 sequence reads: CASSPWTDHGYTF. The CDR3 nucleotides read TGTGCCAGCTCACCCTGGACAGATCATGGCTACACCTTC.

J is TRBJ1-1 and V is TRBV5-6; possible D gene TRBD1, 5 bases. The CDR3 length is 14 residues. V lost 0 bases and J 3 bases, leaving 9 bases between the germline ends. Germline V gene data show CDR1 as SGHDT and CDR2 as YYEEEE. CDR3 in amino acids: CASSLVGGYTEAFF. In nucleotides, the CDR3 is TGTGCCAGCAGCTTGGTTGGGGGGTACACTGAAGCTTTCTTT.

The chain uses TRBV21-1 and TRBJ2-1; the table's D call TRBD1 went unverified against the DNA. TRBV21-1 is designated a pseudogene. The CDR3 runs 19 residues. CDR3 DNA: TGTGCCAGCAGCCTACGGACAGAAATTCGTTCGTTCGACTACAATGAGCAGTTCTTC. Translating gives CASSLRTEIRSFDYNEQFF.

The rearrangement links TRBV19 to TRBJ1-5, with a tentative D call TRBD1 (5 bases). This CDR3 region has 16 residues. Germline lookup yields CDR1 LNHDA and CDR2 SQIVND (reference sequence). V was clipped by 1 base and J by 5 bases, with 15 bases between them. The CDR3 nucleotides read TGTGCCAGTAGTATAGCGGGACCGGGGGTCCATCAGCCCCAGCATTTT. It is translated as CASSIAGPGVHQPQHF.

This chain joins TRBV27 and TRBJ2-3; 9 bases are a match to TRBD2. J was trimmed by 1 base and V by 5 bases; bases with no gene match: 7. The CDR3 runs 16 residues. Looked up from germline, CDR1 is MNHEY and CDR2 is SMNVEV (reference sequence). This CDR3 is CASSHRAGGGTDTQYF. The CDR3 DNA is TGTGCCAGCAGTCACCGAGCGGGAGGCGGCACAGATACGCAGTATTTT.

This clone showed up just a few times. The chain combines TRBV14 with TRBJ2-3; 10 bases map to TRBD2. This CDR3 spans 17 amino acids. The trim removed 4 bases at V and 0 bases at J, leaving 7 bases unmatched. Germline values: CDR1 SGHDN, CDR2 FVKESK. This chain's CDR3 is CASSRHLAGASTDTQYF. CDR3 DNA sequence: TGTGCCAGCAGCCGTCATCTAGCGGGAGCTAGCACAGATACGCAGTATTTT. Looking up the rest from reference TRBV14 and TRBJ2-3 gives the full variable domain: EAGVTQFPSHSVIEKGQTVTLRCDPISGHDNLYWYRRVMGKEIKFLLHFVKESKQDESGMPNNRFLAERTGGTYSTLKVQPAELEDSGVYFCASSRHLAGASTDTQYFGPGTRLTVL.

DNA of the CDR3: TGTGCCTGGAGTGTGCCGGGACAGGGGAACTCTGGAAACACCATATATTTT. It translates to CAWSVPGQGNSGNTIYF. This chain connects TRBV30 to TRBJ1-3; the match to TRBD1 covers 10 bases. Germline lookup yields CDR1 GTSNPN and CDR2 SVGIG (reference sequence). This CDR3 has 17 residues. The V and J ends lost 0 bases and 0 bases, in that order; junction bases with no gene match: 5.

This chain uses TRBV18 with TRBJ2-1, with 9 nucleotides matching TRBD1. The CDR3 has 18 amino acids. Losses at the gene ends were 3 bases for V and 1 base for J; bases not matched to a gene: 10. Germline V lookup: CDR1 KGHSH, CDR2 LQKENI. The CDR3 nucleotides are TGTGCCAGCTCACCTCTGGGACAGGGCCCGCGGTCCTACAATGAGCAGTTCTTC. As protein: CASSPLGQGPRSYNEQFF.

The rearrangement links TRBV29-1 to TRBJ2-1, with 12 bases lining up with TRBD2. Per the germline V gene, CDR1 is SQVTM and CDR2 is ANQGSEA. V was clipped by 4 bases and J by 0 bases; unmatched bases: 7. This CDR3 region has 17 residues. CDR3 loop: CSVAGTSGRSSYNEQFF. CDR3 sequence (DNA): TGCAGCGTTGCCGGGACTAGCGGGCGCAGCTCCTACAATGAGCAGTTCTTC.

The gene calls are TRBV19 and TRBJ2-1; the D gene is possibly TRBD2 (6 bases). Germline-derived CDR1 and CDR2 are LNHDA and SQIVND (reference sequence). The CDR3 covers 15 residues. V lost 7 bases to trimming and J lost 0 bases, with 13 bases between them. The CDR3 sequence: CASKSSASSYNEQFF. The DNA for the CDR3 is TGTGCCAGTAAGTCTAGCGCCAGCTCCTACAATGAGCAGTTCTTC.

A few counts support this clone. This chain links TRBV5-4 with TRBJ2-3; 10 nucleotides match TRBD2. This CDR3 has 19 amino acids. Germline CDR1 is SGHNT and CDR2 is YYREEE (reference sequence). With 4 bases clipped from V and 0 bases from J, the junction kept 14 bases outside the gene matches. The CDR3 region has the DNA TGTGCCAGCAGCCCGGCTACCAGAGCGGGAGGGCGAAGCACAGATACGCAGTATTTT. This codes for CASSPATRAGGRSTDTQYF.

This chain links TRBV9 with TRBJ2-3; D perhaps matches TRBD1 (6 bases). This CDR3 region has 15 residues. V lost 4 bases and J lost 2, with 14 bases in between. Germline loops: CDR1 SGDLS, CDR2 YYNGEE. Here the CDR3 DNA reads TGTGCCAGCAGCCCGAAGACAGGAGCCACAGATACGCAGTATTTT. Translation gives CASSPKTGATDTQYF.

For this clone: The sample has other DNA sequences that encode this CDR3 too. The chain couples TRBV5-1 to TRBJ2-3; D remains ambiguous. The CDR3 length is 14 residues. Germline V gene sequence: CDR1 SGHRS, CDR2 YFSETQ. V was trimmed by 0 bases and J by 0 bases, leaving 5 bases between them. The CDR3: CASSLAGSTDTQYF. CDR3 sequence (DNA): TGCGCCAGCAGCTTGGCGGGTAGCACAGATACGCAGTATTTT.

CDR3 in amino acids: CASSPLGASGRGEQFF. Written as DNA, the CDR3 is TGTGCCAGCAGCCCATTAGGCGCTAGCGGGAGAGGTGAGCAGTTCTTC. V and J are TRBV27 and TRBJ2-1; 10 nucleotides line up with TRBD2. Germline V gene sequence: CDR1 MNHEY, CDR2 SMNVEV (reference sequence). CDR3 size: 16 residues. V shed 6 bases, J shed 9 bases, and the junction held 14 bases outside the gene matches.

The chain carries TRBV13 and TRBJ2-4; no definite D call. CDR1 is PRHDT and CDR2 is FYEKMQ in the germline V gene (reference sequence). This CDR3 has 13 residues. Trimming shortened V by 2 bases and J by 5 bases, and 7 bases separated the two germline ends. This CDR3 is CASSLNGENIQYF. CDR3 coding DNA: TGTGCCAGCAGCTTAAATGGAGAAAACATTCAGTACTTC.

CDR3 amino acids: CASSRTGTGLTGELFF. The CDR3 DNA reads as TGTGCCAGTAGTAGAACCGGGACAGGGCTCACCGGGGAGCTGTTTTTT. The J gene is TRBJ2-2, the V gene TRBV19; 9 bases are shared with TRBD1. Germline values: CDR1 LNHDA, CDR2 SQIVND (reference sequence). CDR3 length equals 16 residues. The junction had 7 bases not matched to a gene; V was cut back by 4 bases and J by 4 bases.

This clone was counted once. This rearrangement joins TRBV6-5 to TRBJ2-7; 10 nucleotides match TRBD2. CDR1 is MNHEY, CDR2 SVGAGI, per germline. This CDR3 region has 14 residues. J lost 4 bases, V lost 7 bases, and 7 bases had no gene match. The CDR3, as DNA: TGTGCCAGCATGTTGACTAGCGGGCCTTACGAGCAGTACTTC. Protein sequence: CASMLTSGPYEQYF.

This chain uses TRBV5-1 with TRBJ2-1; 10 bases agree with TRBD1. The length of the CDR3 is 16 residues. CDR1 and CDR2 from the germline V gene are SGHRS and YFSETQ. V shed 4 bases, J shed 9 bases, and the junction held 13 bases outside the gene matches. The CDR3 DNA reads as TGCGCCAGCAGCCCGAAAACGGGACAGGGGTCTGTTGAGCAGTTCTTC. The encoded protein is CASSPKTGQGSVEQFF.

The chain is built from TRBV7-9 and TRBJ1-4, with a tentative D call TRBD1 (5 bases). This CDR3 region has 14 residues. V lost 5 bases, J lost 4 bases, and 11 bases lay in between. CDR1 and CDR2 from the germline V gene are SEHNR and FQNEAQ (reference sequence). The CDR3 DNA sequence: TGTGCCAGCAGCCCGGGGGTAGTTAATGAAAAACTGTTTTTT. It translates to CASSPGVVNEKLFF.

The chain recombines TRBV7-9 with TRBJ2-3; 8 positions agree with TRBD2. Germline values: CDR1 SEHNR, CDR2 FQNEAQ (reference sequence). After removal of 5 bases from V and 3 bases from J, the junction contained 4 bases not matched to a gene. This CDR3 has 14 amino acids. The CDR3 DNA follows: TGTGCCAGCAGCCCATCGGGAGGGACAGATACGCAGTATTTT. Its translation: CASSPSGGTDTQYF.

This clone came up a few times. The V call is TRBV6-2 or TRBV6-3, the J call TRBJ1-3, with no clear D. The germline CDR1 and CDR2 sequences are MNHEY and SVGEGT. Trimming removed 2 bases at V and 0 bases at J, with 5 bases between. The CDR3 is 14 amino acids. In DNA form, the CDR3 reads TGTGCCAGCAGTTACGGCAGCTCTGGAAACACCATATATTTT. As protein: CASSYGSSGNTIYF.